The present entry profiles one T cell receptor (beta chain) with its context. Its matching antigen is unknown. The J segment lost 0 bases and the V segment lost 5 bases, leaving 7 bases of the junction unmatched. This CDR3 has 16 residues. CDR1 and CDR2 from the germline V gene are SEHNR and FQNEAQ (reference sequence). PCR used 60 Vbeta primers and 13 Jbeta primers. Measured with immunoSEQ multiplex PCR; TCRdb has only the in-frame clones, and not every one. Of more than 90,000 clones listed, under 80% are singletons. This sample was included in a study of cytomegalovirus exposure and HLA in healthy donors. Study observations and caveats: Across donors, sequencing depth was assumed by presence/absence analyses to be roughly uniform.

The clonotype comes from a man in his forties or fifties in good health and CMV-seropositive. The material sequenced was PBMCs. The chain combines TRBV7-9 with TRBJ1-3, with TRBD1 identical over 7 bases. CDR3 in amino acids: CASSVLDRLSGNTIYF. Written as DNA, the CDR3 is TGTGCCAGCAGCGTCCTGGACAGGCTCTCTGGAAACACCATATATTTT.